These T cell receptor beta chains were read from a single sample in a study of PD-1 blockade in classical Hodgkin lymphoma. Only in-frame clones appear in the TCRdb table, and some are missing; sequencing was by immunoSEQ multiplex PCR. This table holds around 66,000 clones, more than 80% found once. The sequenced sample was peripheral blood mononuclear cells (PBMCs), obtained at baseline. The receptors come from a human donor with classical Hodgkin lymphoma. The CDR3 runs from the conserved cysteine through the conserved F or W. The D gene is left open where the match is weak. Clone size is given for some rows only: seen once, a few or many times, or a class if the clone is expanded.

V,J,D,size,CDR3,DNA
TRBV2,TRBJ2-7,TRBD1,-,CASSESQGQLWGEQYF,TGTGCCAGCAGTGAATCCCAGGGACAGCTTTGGGGGGAGCAGTACTTC
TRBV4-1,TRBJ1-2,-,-,CASSQVLGVYGYTF,TGCGCCAGCAGCCAAGTTCTTGGGGTCTATGGCTACACCTTC
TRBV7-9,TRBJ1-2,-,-,CASSPGHLSYTF,TGTGCCAGCAGCCCTGGACACCTCAGCTACACCTTC
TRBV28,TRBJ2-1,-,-,CASSLAGDNEQFF,TGTGCCAGCAGTTTAGCAGGGGACAATGAGCAGTTCTTC
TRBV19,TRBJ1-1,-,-,CASSSSGARTEAFF,TGTGCCAGTAGTAGCTCAGGGGCCAGGACTGAAGCTTTCTTT
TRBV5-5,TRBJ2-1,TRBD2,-,CASSPERQGGLNEQFF,TGTGCCAGCAGCCCTGAGAGGCAGGGAGGGTTAAATGAGCAGTTCTTC
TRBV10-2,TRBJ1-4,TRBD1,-,CASREGQGGEKLFF,TGCGCCAGCAGGGAAGGACAGGGAGGTGAAAAACTGTTTTTT
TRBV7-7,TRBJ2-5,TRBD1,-,CASSLSPRQGAKETQYF,TGTGCTAGCAGCTTATCGCCCCGACAGGGGGCGAAGGAGACCCAGTACTTC
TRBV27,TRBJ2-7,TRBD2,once,CASSFSGGSYEQYF,TGTGCCAGCAGTTTCAGCGGGGGGTCCTACGAGCAGTACTTC
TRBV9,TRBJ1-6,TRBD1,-,CASSVTTLRDSHNSPLHF,TGTGCCAGCAGCGTGACAACGCTCCGGGACAGCCATAATTCACCCCTCCACTTT
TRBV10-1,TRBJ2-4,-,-,CASSEVGQGSYF,-
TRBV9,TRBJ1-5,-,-,CASSVGLGQPQHF,TGTGCCAGCAGCGTAGGTTTAGGGCAGCCCCAGCATTTT
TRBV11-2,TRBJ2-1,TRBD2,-,CASSSILAGGRNEQFF,TGTGCCAGCAGCTCGATACTAGCGGGGGGGCGTAATGAGCAGTTCTTC
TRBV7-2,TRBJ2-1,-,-,CASSFGPADADEQFF,TGTGCCAGCAGCTTCGGTCCCGCGGACGCGGATGAGCAGTTCTTC
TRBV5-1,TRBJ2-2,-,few,CASSTTRRDSALTGELFF,TGCGCCAGCAGCACCACCCGCAGGGACTCCGCCTTAACCGGGGAGCTGTTTTTT
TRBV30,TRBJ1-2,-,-,CAWVDSYYGYTF,TGTGCCTGGGTTGACAGTTACTATGGCTACACCTTC
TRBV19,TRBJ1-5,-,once,CASSISLTGLQPQHF,TGTGCCAGTAGTATCTCTTTAACAGGGCTGCAGCCCCAGCATTTT
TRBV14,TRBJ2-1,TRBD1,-,CASSPLMNRGVHNEQFF,TGTGCCAGCAGCCCGCTAATGAACAGGGGAGTTCACAATGAGCAGTTCTTC
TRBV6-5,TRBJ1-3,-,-,CASSYSRSGNTIYF,TGTGCCAGCAGTTACTCCCGAAGCGGAAACACCATATATTTT
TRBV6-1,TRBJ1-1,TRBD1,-,CASSGQGLSTEAFF,TGTGCCAGCAGTGGACAGGGTCTTAGCACTGAAGCTTTCTTT
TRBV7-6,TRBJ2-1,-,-,CASSHQSYNEQFF,TGTGCCAGCAGCCATCAGAGCTACAATGAGCAGTTCTTC
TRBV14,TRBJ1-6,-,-,CASSQELQGFGSPLHF,TGTGCCAGCAGCCAAGAACTACAGGGATTTGGTTCACCCCTCCACTTT
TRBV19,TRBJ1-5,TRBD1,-,CASSTDRGNQPQHF,TGTGCCAGTAGTACCGACAGGGGCAATCAGCCCCAGCATTTT
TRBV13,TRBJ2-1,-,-,CASSGGHHTYNEQFF,TGTGCCAGCAGCGGGGGGCACCACACCTACAATGAGCAGTTCTTC